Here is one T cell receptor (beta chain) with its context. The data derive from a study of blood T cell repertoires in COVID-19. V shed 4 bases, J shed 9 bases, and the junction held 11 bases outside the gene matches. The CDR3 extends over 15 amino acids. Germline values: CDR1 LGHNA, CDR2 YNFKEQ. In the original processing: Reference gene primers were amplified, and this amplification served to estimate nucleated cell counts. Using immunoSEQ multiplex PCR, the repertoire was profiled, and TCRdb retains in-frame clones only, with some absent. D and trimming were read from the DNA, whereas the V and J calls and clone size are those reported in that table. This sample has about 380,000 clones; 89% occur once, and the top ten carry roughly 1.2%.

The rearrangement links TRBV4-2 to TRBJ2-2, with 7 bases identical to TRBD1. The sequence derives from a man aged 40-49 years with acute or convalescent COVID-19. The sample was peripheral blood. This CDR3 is CASSLFRDRSRELFF. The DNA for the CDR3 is TGTGCCAGCAGCCTCTTCAGGGACAGAAGCCGGGAGCTGTTTTTT.